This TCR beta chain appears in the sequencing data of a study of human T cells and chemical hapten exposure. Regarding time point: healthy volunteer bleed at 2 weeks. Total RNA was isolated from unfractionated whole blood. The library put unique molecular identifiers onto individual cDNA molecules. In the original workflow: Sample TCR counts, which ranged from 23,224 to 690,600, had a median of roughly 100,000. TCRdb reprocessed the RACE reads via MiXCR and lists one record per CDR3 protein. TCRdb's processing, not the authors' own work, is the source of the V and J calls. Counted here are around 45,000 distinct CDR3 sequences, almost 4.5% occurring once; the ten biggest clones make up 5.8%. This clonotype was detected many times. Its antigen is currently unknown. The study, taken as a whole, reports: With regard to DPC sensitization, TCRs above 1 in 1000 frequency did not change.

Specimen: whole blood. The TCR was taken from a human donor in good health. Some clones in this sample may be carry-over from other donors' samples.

The CDR3 DNA is TGTGCCAGCAGCGGCGGGACTAGCGGGAGGACGGTCGGGGAGCTGTTTTTT. This sequence encodes CASSGGTSGRTVGELFF. The chain is built from TRBV2 and TRBJ2-2, with 15 nucleotides matching TRBD2. Germline CDR1 reads SNHLY; CDR2 reads FYNNEI. Losses at the gene ends were 6 bases for V and 7 bases for J; bases not matched to a gene: 9. The CDR3 is made up of 17 amino acids.